Described below is a single TCR beta chain sequence and its context. Its antigen target is currently unknown. No base qualities exist here, and no much larger clone lies one base off it. Collaborating institutions collected whole blood in K2EDTA tubes following their own protocols. Collaborator samples were shipped for TCRbeta analysis as frozen whole blood, isolated PBMCs, or DNA extracted from either sample type. The data stem from a study of blood T cell repertoires in COVID-19 (TCRdb year 2020). Describing the broader study: The collaborator samples originated in the United States, Italy and Spain and spanned the acute and convalescent phases of COVID-19. The prospective study material was composed of cDNA or gDNA derived from T cells, B-cell-depleted T cells, or PBMCs. The dataset comprised deeply sampled blood TCRbeta repertoires from subjects exposed to, actively infected with, or recovered from COVID-19. The repertoires were made available in a free public database intended to serve as a resource for research on the immune response to SARS-CoV-2. The samples were drawn from two sources: the first 160 participants of the ongoing ImmuneRACE study, and approximately 1,300 subjects contributed by 6 global collaborators. A de-identified subject ID, COVID-19 status, age in years and sex were almost always included in the sample metadata. Where available, HLA class I and class II types were taken from metadata supplied by the sample provider and were not determined by assay-based typing.

The V and J ends are trimmed by 3 bases and 5 bases, leaving 15 bases between them. From its cysteine to its phenylalanine, the CDR3 spans 15 amino acids. Only CDR3 DNA remains: 45 bases, in frame from the first base. For CDR1 and CDR2, the germline V gene (reference sequence) lists LNHDA and SQIVND. The study at large found these results: The quantity of clinical and demographic metadata differed by source and by participant and was supplied without curation.

TCRbeta CDR3 regions were amplified from genomic DNA by means of the immunoSEQ Assay, a bias-controlled multiplex PCR. Per the authors' processing: The number of nucleated cells in each sample was estimated from the amplification of reference gene primers within the assay. Sequence reads were collapsed and filtered to measure the absolute abundance of every unique TCRbeta CDR3 rearrangement. For each sample, productive Simpson clonality was calculated by taking the square root of Simpson's diversity index across productive rearrangements. TCRdb obtained this table from immuneACCESS and retained in-frame rearrangements with V and J assigned. These tables miss some clones; where compared with another copy, unresolved V genes account for less than half of the shortfall, and the remainder is unexplained. V and J calls and clone size are given by that table; D and trimming were obtained from the DNA. A total of some 150,000 clones appear in this sample, approximately 87% of them only once. The ten biggest clones cover over 2% of the sample.

This receptor was taken from a man in his fifties with active COVID-19. The V and J genes are TRBV19 and TRBJ2-3; a tentative D match to TRBD2 spans 5 bases. The sample comprised peripheral blood. The CDR3 protein: CASSMGAVVGDTQYF. In nucleotides, the sequence is TGTGCCAGTAGTATGGGAGCGGTCGTTGGAGATACGCAGTATTTT.